These T cell receptor beta chains were read from a single sample in a study of early T cells in non-severe SARS-CoV-2 infection. TCRdb passed the 5' RACE reads through MiXCR, listing each CDR3 protein once. The profile shows fewer than 80,000 distinct CDR3 sequences, 8% to 9% of them singletons. Source: whole blood, taken at baseline. The origin of the receptors is an adult who was a healthcare worker with PCR-confirmed SARS-CoV-2 infection or an uninfected control (not recorded which). Each CDR3 is given with its conserved first and last residue. The D gene is left open where the match is weak. Clone size, where shown, is once, few, many, or a class for clones that have expanded.

TRBD2,-,TRBV10-3,TRBJ2-1,TGTGCCATCAGTGCGGATAGCGGGGCTTACAATGAGCAGTTCTTC,CAISADSGAYNEQFF
-,few,TRBV20-1,TRBJ2-2,TGCAGTGCTTATAGGCTTAACACCGGGGAGCTGTTTTTT,CSAYRLNTGELFF
-,-,TRBV6-6,TRBJ2-7,TGTGCCAGCAGTTACTTCCTATTGGGGGAGCAGTACTTC,CASSYFLLGEQYF
-,many,TRBV7-9,TRBJ1-5,TGTGCCAGCAGCTTAAGTGCGCGCGGAAGCAATCAGCCCCAGCATTTT,CASSLSARGSNQPQHF
-,few,TRBV6-1,TRBJ1-1,TGTGCCACCGAGACAGGCATGAACACTGAAGCTTTCTTT,CATETGMNTEAFF
TRBD2,many,TRBV11-3,TRBJ2-3,TGTGCCAGCAGCTTAGATAAGCGGGGGAATACGCAGTATTTT,CASSLDKRGNTQYF
TRBD1,-,TRBV19,TRBJ2-6,TGTGCCAGTAGTATGGGACAGGGGAGCTCCGTCCTGACTTTC,CASSMGQGSSVLTF
-,few,TRBV4-3,TRBJ2-7,TGCGCCAGCAGCCAAGACCCGAGACTACACTACGAGCAGTACTTC,CASSQDPRLHYEQYF
TRBD2,-,TRBV7-2,TRBJ2-1,TGTGCCAGCAGCTCCCACGGGACTAGCAGCTACAATGAGCAGTTCTTC,CASSSHGTSSYNEQFF
-,-,TRBV5-1,TRBJ2-5,TGCGCCAGCAGCCCGTATTCGGGGACCCAGTACTTC,CASSPYSGTQYF
TRBD1,few,TRBV2,TRBJ1-5,TGTGCCAGCAGGGGGACAGGTGATCAGCCCCAGCATTTT,CASRGTGDQPQHF
-,-,TRBV12-3/TRBV12-4,TRBJ1-2,TGTGCCAGCAGTTTTGCGACACCCAATGGCTACACCTTC,CASSFATPNGYTF
-,many,TRBV5-1,TRBJ2-5,TGCGCCAGCAGCTTGGACCTCCAGCGGGAGACCCAGTACTTC,CASSLDLQRETQYF
TRBD1,-,TRBV11-2,TRBJ1-1,TGTGCCAGCAGCTTAGACCGGCCCGGGACAGGGGCCGAAGCTTTCTTT,CASSLDRPGTGAEAFF
-,many,TRBV20-1,TRBJ1-1,TGCAGTGCTATGGCAGGGTTGGGCACTGAAGCTTTCTTT,CSAMAGLGTEAFF
-,many,TRBV12-3/TRBV12-4,TRBJ1-2,TGTGCCAGCAGGAGGTCGGGGAATTATGGTGGCTACACCTTC,CASRRSGNYGGYTF
-,-,TRBV7-2,TRBJ2-5,TGTGCCAGCAGTCTTTCGGGACACCTAGAGACCCAGTACTTC,CASSLSGHLETQYF
TRBD1,-,TRBV12-3/TRBV12-4,TRBJ2-2,TGTGTCAGCAGTTTCCGACAGGGGGGGACCGGGGAGCTGTTTTTT,CVSSFRQGGTGELFF
TRBD2,few,TRBV29-1,TRBJ2-2,TGCAGCGTTGAAACTCGGAGCGGGAGAGGCGGGGAGCTGTTTTTT,CSVETRSGRGGELFF
-,-,TRBV18,TRBJ2-5,TGTGCCAGCTCACCCGACAGGAGACAAGAGACCCAGTACTTC,CASSPDRRQETQYF
-,many,TRBV15,TRBJ2-3,TGTGCCACCAGCAGTACCCTTTGGGAGGGCACAGATACGCAGTATTTT,CATSSTLWEGTDTQYF
TRBD2,few,TRBV11-2,TRBJ2-1,TGTGCCAGCAGCCCCGGGACTAGACATGAGCAGTTCTTC,CASSPGTRHEQFF
-,many,TRBV5-6,TRBJ1-6,TGTGCCAGCAGCTCGGTCCCAAGCCTGAGCTCCTATAATTCACCCCTCCACTTT,CASSSVPSLSSYNSPLHF
-,many,TRBV7-6,TRBJ1-3,TGTGCCAGCAGCTTAGGAGGGGTTGGTAACACCATATATTTT,CASSLGGVGNTIYF
TRBD1,many,TRBV5-6,TRBJ1-1,TGTGCCAGCAGCTTGGGACAGGGACAAACTGAAGCTTTCTTT,CASSLGQGQTEAFF
-,many,TRBV6-6,TRBJ1-1,TGTGCCAGCAGTTACGGAGGGAGCGGGACTGAAGCTTTCTTT,CASSYGGSGTEAFF